This T cell receptor (beta chain) was identified during a study of blood T cell repertoires in COVID-19. Study in general: Sites across the United States, Italy and Spain contributed samples from acute and convalescent COVID-19. T cells, B-cell-depleted T cells, or PBMCs provided the cDNA or gDNA that served as material.

In the source study's methods: Using reference gene primer amplification, nucleated cell counts were estimated. Measured with immunoSEQ multiplex PCR; TCRdb has only the in-frame clones, and not every one. That table gives V, J and clone size, and the DNA gave D and trimming. This sample has about 190,000 clones, with 88% found just once. This CDR3 comprises 14 residues. J gave up 10 bases and V 2 bases, and 7 bases lay outside the gene matches. Germline-derived CDR1 and CDR2 are MNHNY and SVGAGI (reference sequence). This TCR was recovered from a man between 65 and 85 years old with active or convalescent COVID-19. The specimen sequenced was peripheral blood. The chain carries TRBV6-6 and TRBJ1-4, with TRBD1 matching 7 bases. CDR3 in amino acids: CASSYRDREGKLFF. In nucleotides, the CDR3 is TGTGCCAGCAGTTACCGGGACAGAGAAGGAAAACTGTTTTTT.